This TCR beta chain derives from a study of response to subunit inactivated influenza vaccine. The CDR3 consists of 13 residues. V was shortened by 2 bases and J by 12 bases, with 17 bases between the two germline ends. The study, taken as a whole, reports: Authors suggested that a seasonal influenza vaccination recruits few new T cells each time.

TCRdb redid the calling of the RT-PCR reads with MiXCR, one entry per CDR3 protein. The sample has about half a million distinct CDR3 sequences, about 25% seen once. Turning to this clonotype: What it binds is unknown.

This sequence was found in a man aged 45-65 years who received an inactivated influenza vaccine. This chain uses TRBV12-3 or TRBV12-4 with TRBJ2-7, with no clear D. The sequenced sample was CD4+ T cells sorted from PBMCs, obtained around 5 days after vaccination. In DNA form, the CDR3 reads TGTGCCAGCAGTTTAAACCCACGAGGAGATCGGTACTTC. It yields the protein CASSLNPRGDRYF.